The sequence of this T cell receptor beta chain was determined in a study of shared clonotypes between healthy human individuals. Trimming removed 5 bases at V and 3 bases at J, with 10 bases between. The CDR3 consists of 13 residues. In germline, CDR1 is SGHTA, CDR2 FQGNSA. Produced via immunoSEQ multiplex PCR; TCRdb's table is partial and in-frame only. The table has millions of clones, about 95% seen once; the top ten hold 0.13%. The sample comprised naive CD4+ T cells sorted from blood. Regarding subset: CD45RA+ positively selected. This chain uses TRBV7-2 with TRBJ1-2; tentatively, D is TRBD1 (6 bases). The TCR originated in a man aged 18 to 30 in good health. CDR3 bases: TGTGCCAGCAGCAGACAGGTCGACTATGGCTACACCTTC. It yields the protein CASSRQVDYGYTF.